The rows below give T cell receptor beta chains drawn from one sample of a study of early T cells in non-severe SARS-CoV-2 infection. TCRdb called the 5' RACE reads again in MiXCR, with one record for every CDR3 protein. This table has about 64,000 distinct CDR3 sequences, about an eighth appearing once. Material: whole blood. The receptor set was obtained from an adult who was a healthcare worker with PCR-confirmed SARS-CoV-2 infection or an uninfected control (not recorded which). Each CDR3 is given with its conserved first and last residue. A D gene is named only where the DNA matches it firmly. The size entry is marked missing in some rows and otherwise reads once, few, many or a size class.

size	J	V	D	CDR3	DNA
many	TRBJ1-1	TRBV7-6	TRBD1	CASSLQGASTEAFF	TGTGCCAGCAGCTTACAGGGGGCCAGTACTGAAGCTTTCTTT
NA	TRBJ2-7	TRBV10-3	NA	CATCVDRSYEQYF	TGTGCCACGTGCGTCGACCGGTCCTACGAGCAGTACTTC
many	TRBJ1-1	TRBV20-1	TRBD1	CSAAGTGNTEAFF	TGCAGTGCTGCCGGGACAGGGAACACTGAAGCTTTCTTT
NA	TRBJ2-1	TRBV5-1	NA	CASSLGVAYEQFF	TGCGCCAGCAGCTTGGGGGTAGCCTATGAGCAGTTCTTC
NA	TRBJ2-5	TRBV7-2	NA	CASSSGPLETQYF	TGTGCCAGCAGCTCGGGACCCCTTGAGACCCAGTACTTC
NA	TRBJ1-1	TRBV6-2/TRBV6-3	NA	CASKSTGRDTEAFF	TGTGCCAGCAAGTCGACAGGAAGGGACACTGAAGCTTTCTTT
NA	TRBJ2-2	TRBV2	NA	CASSEIGRGGGELFF	TGTGCCAGCAGTGAAATCGGCAGGGGTGGCGGGGAGCTGTTTTTT
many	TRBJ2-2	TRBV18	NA	CASSPSTTGAGELFF	TGTGCCAGCTCACCGAGTACGACAGGCGCCGGGGAGCTGTTTTTT
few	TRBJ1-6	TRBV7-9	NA	CASSLDTSPLHF	TGTGCCAGCAGCTTAGATACTTCACCCCTCCACTTT
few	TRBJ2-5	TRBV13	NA	CASSLIGAETQYF	TGTGCCAGCAGCTTAATCGGGGCAGAGACCCAGTACTTC
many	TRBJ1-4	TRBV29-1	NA	CSVGSAGTTEEKLFF	TGCAGCGTGGGATCGGCCGGGACCACTGAGGAAAAACTGTTTTTT
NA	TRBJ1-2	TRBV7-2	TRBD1	CASSLAETGGYGYTF	TGTGCCAGCAGCTTAGCAGAGACAGGGGGCTATGGCTACACCTTC
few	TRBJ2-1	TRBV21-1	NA	CASSKQGGNEQFF	TGTGCCAGCAGCAAACAGGGGGGCAATGAGCAGTTCTTC
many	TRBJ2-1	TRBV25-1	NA	CVTGTSYNEQFF	TGTGTTACCGGGACATCCTACAATGAGCAGTTCTTC
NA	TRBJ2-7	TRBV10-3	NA	CAISGPYEQYF	TGTGCCATCAGTGGACCCTACGAGCAGTACTTC
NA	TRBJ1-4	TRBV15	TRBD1	CATSRDLTGVGEKLFF	TGTGCCACCAGCAGGGACTTAACAGGGGTAGGCGAAAAACTGTTTTTT
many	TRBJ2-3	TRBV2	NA	CASVVGENTDTQYF	TGTGCCAGCGTCGTTGGGGAAAACACAGATACGCAGTATTTT
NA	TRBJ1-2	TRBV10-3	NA	CAISGAGSDYTF	TGTGCCATCAGTGGGGCCGGGAGCGACTACACCTTC
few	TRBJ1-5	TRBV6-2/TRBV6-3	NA	CASRGSRDQPQHF	TGTGCCAGCAGGGGTTCGCGTGATCAGCCCCAGCATTTT
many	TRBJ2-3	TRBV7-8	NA	CASSLSTDTQYF	TGTGCCAGCAGCCTAAGTACAGATACGCAGTATTTT
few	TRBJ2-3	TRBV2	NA	CASSMKGSGSTDTQYF	TGTGCCAGCAGCATGAAGGGGTCAGGGAGCACAGATACGCAGTATTTT
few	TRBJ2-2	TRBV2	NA	CASSRTFTGELFF	TGTGCCAGCAGTCGTACGTTCACCGGGGAGCTGTTTTTT
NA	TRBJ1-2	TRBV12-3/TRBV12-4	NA	CASSSPTGEGRRYGYTF	TGTGCCAGCAGTTCCCCGACAGGTGAGGGGCGCCGGTATGGCTACACCTTC
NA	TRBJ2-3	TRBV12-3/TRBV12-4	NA	CASSLVGVTDTQYF	TGTGCCAGCAGTTTAGTGGGAGTCACAGATACGCAGTATTTT
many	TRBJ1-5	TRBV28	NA	CASRLTEFNQPQHF	TGTGCCAGCAGATTGACAGAATTCAATCAGCCCCAGCATTTT
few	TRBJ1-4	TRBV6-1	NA	CASGRHNEKLFF	TGTGCCAGTGGCCGACATAATGAAAAACTGTTTTTT
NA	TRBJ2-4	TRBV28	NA	CARSWTATPGNIQYF	TGTGCCCGCTCTTGGACAGCCACCCCAGGAAACATTCAGTACTTC
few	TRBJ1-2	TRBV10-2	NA	CASSGGDRYTF	TGCGCCAGCAGTGGGGGGGACCGCTACACCTTC
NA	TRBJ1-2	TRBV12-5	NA	CASGLWDVPNGYTF	TGTGCTAGTGGTCTCTGGGACGTCCCCAATGGCTACACCTTC
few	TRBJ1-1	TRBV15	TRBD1	CATSRLRTGESTEAFF	TGTGCCACCAGCAGGCTTCGGACAGGGGAATCCACTGAAGCTTTCTTT
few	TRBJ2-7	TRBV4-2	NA	CASSPPTGHEQYF	TGTGCCAGCAGCCCACCTACAGGGCACGAGCAGTACTTC
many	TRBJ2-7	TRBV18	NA	CASSPRDGSYEQYF	TGTGCCAGCTCACCGAGGGACGGTTCCTACGAGCAGTACTTC
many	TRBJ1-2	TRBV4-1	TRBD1	CASSPEDRVNYGYTF	TGCGCCAGCAGCCCAGAGGACAGGGTGAACTATGGCTACACCTTC
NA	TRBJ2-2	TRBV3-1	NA	CASSQVITGELFF	TGTGCCAGCAGCCAAGTCATCACCGGGGAGCTGTTTTTT
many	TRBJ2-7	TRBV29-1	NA	CSVVGQGLDEQYF	TGCAGCGTTGTCGGACAGGGACTAGACGAGCAGTACTTC
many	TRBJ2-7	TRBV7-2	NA	CASSLDPGPAYEQYF	TGTGCCAGCAGCTTAGATCCAGGGCCGGCCTACGAGCAGTACTTC
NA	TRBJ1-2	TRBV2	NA	CASTDRGALGYGYTF	TGTGCCAGCACCGACCGGGGGGCGCTGGGCTATGGCTACACCTTC
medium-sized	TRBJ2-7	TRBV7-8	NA	CASSLHQGPSYEQYF	TGTGCCAGCAGCTTACATCAGGGGCCTTCCTACGAGCAGTACTTC
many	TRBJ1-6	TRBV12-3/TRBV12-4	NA	CASSLGGMYNSPLHF	TGTGCCAGCAGTTTAGGTGGGATGTATAATTCACCCCTCCACTTT
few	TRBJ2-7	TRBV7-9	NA	CASSFPGDSYEQYF	TGTGCCAGCAGCTTCCCCGGGGACTCCTACGAGCAGTACTTC
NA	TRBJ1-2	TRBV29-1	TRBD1	CSVDRGLGYTF	TGCAGCGTTGACAGGGGGCTAGGCTACACCTTC
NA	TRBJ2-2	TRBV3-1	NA	CASSQDRGVTYTGELFF	TGTGCCAGCAGCCAAGATCGCGGTGTCACATACACCGGGGAGCTGTTTTTT
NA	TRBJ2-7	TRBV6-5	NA	CASSYSPYEQYF	TGTGCCAGCAGTTACTCCCCCTACGAGCAGTACTTC
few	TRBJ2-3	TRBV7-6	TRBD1	CASSPQDRGAQYF	TGTGCCAGCAGCCCTCAAGACAGGGGTGCGCAGTATTTT
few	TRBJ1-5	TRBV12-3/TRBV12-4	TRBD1	CASSKTGGNQPQHF	TGTGCCAGCAGCAAGACAGGGGGCAATCAGCCCCAGCATTTT
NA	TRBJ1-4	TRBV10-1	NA	CASSADQRGEKLFF	TGCGCCAGCAGTGCCGACCAGAGGGGTGAAAAACTGTTTTTT
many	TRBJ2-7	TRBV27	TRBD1	CASSFTGVDEQYF	TGTGCCAGCAGTTTTACAGGGGTGGACGAGCAGTACTTC
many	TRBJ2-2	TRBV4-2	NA	CASSQDRVAYTGELFF	TGTGCCAGCAGCCAAGATCGGGTAGCTTACACCGGGGAGCTGTTTTTT
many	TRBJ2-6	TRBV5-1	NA	CASSQNTRQHTLSGANVLTF	TGCGCCAGCAGCCAAAATACCAGACAGCATACACTCTCTGGGGCCAACGTCCTGACTTTC
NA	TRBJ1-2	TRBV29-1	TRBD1	CSVEVPGTGGDGYTF	TGCAGCGTTGAAGTTCCAGGGACAGGGGGCGACGGCTACACCTTC
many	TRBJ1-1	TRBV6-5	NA	CASSTGLEAFF	TGTGCCAGCAGTACAGGGTTAGAAGCTTTCTTT
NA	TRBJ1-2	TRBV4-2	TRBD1	CASSPGTGESFYGYTF	TGTGCCAGCAGCCCCGGGACAGGGGAATCTTTTTATGGCTACACCTTC
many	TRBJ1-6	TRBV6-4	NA	CASRLDGGYNSPLHF	TGTGCCAGCAGGCTCGACGGAGGTTATAATTCACCCCTCCACTTT
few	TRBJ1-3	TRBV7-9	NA	CASSSGSLSGNTIYF	TGTGCCAGCAGCTCGGGATCCCTTTCTGGAAACACCATATATTTT